These 17 T cell receptor beta chains came from one sample sequenced in a study of blood T cells in healthy people across ages (dated by TCRdb to 2015 to 2017). Libraries were built with 5' RACE. Sequenced on an Illumina HiSeq 2500. The second PCR ran for roughly 7 to 11 cycles and used a J-beta primer mix along with a sample-barcoded 5' primer. TCRdb applied fastp at Q25 and MiXCR to the public reads, then kept only in-frame beta chains. Every entry covers one CDR3 protein and lists the most common genes and DNA from its rows. Recorded for this sample are some 640,000 distinct CDR3 sequences; more than 40% of them occurred a single time. The ten largest clones represent 25% to 35% of the sample. The sample was blood. Source of these receptors: a woman in her sixties in good health.

The V and J genes are TRBV4-2 and TRBJ2-1; 13 positions match TRBD2. This CDR3 contains 21 residues. Trimming took 1 base from V and 4 from J; bases not matched to a gene: 16. The V gene's germline CDR1 is LGHNA and CDR2 YNFKEQ. CDR3 amino acids: CASSQVKGLAGISRGYNEQFF. CDR3 nucleotide sequence: TGTGCCAGCAGCCAAGTGAAGGGACTAGCGGGAATTTCAAGGGGATACAATGAGCAGTTCTTC.

CDR3 sequence: CASGLGYTF. In DNA, the CDR3 is TGTGCCAGCGGCTTGGGCTACACCTTC. The rearrangement uses TRBV6-2 or TRBV6-3 and TRBJ1-2; D is ambiguous. The CDR3 covers 9 residues. Germline V lookup: CDR1 MNHEY, CDR2 SVGEGT. Between the trimmed V and J ends, which lost 8 bases and 8 bases, there was a span of 6 bases.

J is TRBJ2-1 and V is TRBV27; 13 positions match TRBD2. J gave up 3 bases and V 7 bases, and 15 bases lay outside the gene matches. Germline V CDR1 and CDR2: MNHEY, SMNVEV (reference sequence). The CDR3 has 19 residues. The CDR3: CASKQPLTSGRALYNEQFF. The CDR3 nucleotides are TGTGCCAGCAAACAGCCCTTAACTAGCGGGAGGGCCCTCTACAATGAGCAGTTCTTC.

J is TRBJ2-1 and V is TRBV6-2 or TRBV6-3, with TRBD1 as a possible D gene (6 bases). CDR3 length: 12 residues. CDR1 and CDR2 (germline): MNHEY, SVGEGT. With 7 bases removed from V and 9 bases from J, the gap between germline ends came to 13 bases. This chain's CDR3 is CASKTGGSEQFF. In DNA, the CDR3 is TGTGCCAGCAAAACTGGGGGCAGTGAGCAGTTCTTC.

V usage is TRBV7-2 and J usage is TRBJ2-3, with D unclear. The V and J ends lost 5 bases and 6 bases respectively, with 12 bases between them. CDR1 and CDR2 (germline): SGHTA, FQGNSA. The CDR3 length is 13 residues. In nucleotides, the CDR3 is TGTGCCAGCAGCCTTCCCAGTGTTGATACGCAGTATTTT. This encodes CASSLPSVDTQYF.

This clonotype has only a few counts. V gene TRBV10-3 combines with J gene TRBJ1-2, with D unclear. The CDR3 length is 14 residues. Trimming cost V 4 bases and J 5 bases, with 14 bases left between them. Per germline, CDR1 ENHRY and CDR2 SYGVKD. The CDR3 region is CAISGVSSGYGYTF. Written as DNA, the CDR3 is TGTGCCATCAGTGGAGTAAGCAGTGGATATGGCTACACCTTC.

J is TRBJ2-1 and V is TRBV27; 11 bases map to TRBD2. The CDR3 extends over 15 amino acids. The germline CDR1 and CDR2 sequences are MNHEY and SMNVEV (reference sequence). The J segment lost 4 bases and the V segment lost 5 bases, leaving 4 bases of the junction unmatched. The CDR3 protein is CASSTLAGVYNEQFF. As DNA, the CDR3 is TGTGCCAGCAGTACACTAGCGGGAGTATACAATGAGCAGTTCTTC.

The V call is TRBV9, the J call TRBJ2-5; D tentatively reads TRBD1 or TRBD2 (5 bases each). V gave up 1 base and J gave up 11 bases, with 15 bases separating them. The CDR3 has 13 residues. Germline assignment: CDR1 SGDLS and CDR2 YYNGEE. The CDR3 loop reads CASSVQGFGEQYF. The CDR3 nucleotides are TGTGCCAGCAGCGTACAGGGTTTCGGGGAGCAGTACTTC.

This clonotype was counted ten times or more. V gene TRBV5-6 combines with J gene TRBJ2-5, with D possibly being TRBD1 or TRBD2 (5 bases each). Trimming removed 0 bases at V and 1 base at J, with 13 bases between. The CDR3 totals 16 residues. The V gene's germline CDR1 is SGHDT and CDR2 YYEEEE. The CDR3 DNA follows: TGTGCCAGCAGCTTGGTCTCGTGGGGGATCCAAGAGACCCAGTACTTC. Translation: CASSLVSWGIQETQYF.

This clonotype was observed a few times. The chain employs TRBV18 and TRBJ2-3; the D gene is possibly TRBD1 (6 bases). The V gene lost 5 bases and the J gene lost 6 bases, with 21 bases spanning the gap. The CDR3 is 16 amino acids. Germline CDR1 is KGHSH and CDR2 is LQKENI. The CDR3 is CASSSSQGKGMDTQYF. CDR3 DNA: TGTGCCAGCTCATCGTCACAGGGAAAAGGGATGGATACGCAGTATTTT. The full variable domain, its missing parts supplied by reference TRBV18 and TRBJ2-3, is NAGVMQNPRHLVRRRGQEARLRCSPMKGHSHVYWYRQLPEEGLKFMVYLQKENIIDESGMPKERFSAEFPKEGPSILRIQQVVRGDSAAYFCASSSSQGKGMDTQYFGPGTRLTVL.

This clonotype was seen repeatedly, ten times or more. This sequence joins TRBV29-1 and TRBJ2-7; D may be TRBD2 (6 bases). Germline lookup yields CDR1 SQVTM and CDR2 ANQGSEA. V lost 4 bases to trimming and J lost 5 bases, with 12 bases between them. This CDR3 is built from 12 residues. CDR3 residues: CSVVSGLHEQYF. DNA for the CDR3: TGCAGCGTTGTTAGCGGCCTCCACGAGCAGTACTTC.

This chain connects TRBV7-2 to TRBJ2-7; 9 nucleotides match TRBD2. V trimming: 5 bases; J trimming: 6 bases; junction bases outside the gene matches: 11. The germline CDR1 and CDR2 sequences are SGHTA and FQGNSA. The CDR3 extends over 15 amino acids. Written as DNA, the CDR3 is TGTGCCAGCAGCCTGTCTGCGGGAGGGAGGGTCGAGCAGTACTTC. Protein product: CASSLSAGGRVEQYF.

This clonotype was seen only a few times. V and J are TRBV6-2 or TRBV6-3 and TRBJ2-3; TRBD2 matches at 11 bases. J lost 6 bases, V lost 6 bases, and 8 bases had no gene match. This CDR3 is 15 amino acids long. Germline CDR1 MNHEY, CDR2 SVGEGT. CDR3 sequence: CASREGLAVSDTQYF. DNA for the CDR3: TGTGCCAGCAGAGAGGGACTAGCGGTCTCGGATACGCAGTATTTT.

J is TRBJ2-3 and V is TRBV18; no firm D call. CDR1 is KGHSH and CDR2 is LQKENI in the germline V gene. Trimming shortened V by 3 bases and J by 0 bases, and 10 bases separated the two germline ends. The CDR3 loop spans 15 amino acids. The CDR3 DNA sequence: TGTGCCAGCTCACCGATTAGCCATAGCACAGATACGCAGTATTTT. Its protein product is CASSPISHSTDTQYF.

This rearrangement joins TRBV20-1 to TRBJ2-5; D gene ambiguous. V was trimmed by 1 base and J by 2 bases, leaving 20 bases between them. Per germline, CDR1 DFQATT and CDR2 SNEGSKA (reference sequence). There are 17 residues in the CDR3. The CDR3 sequence: CSARVYQAPGLQETQYF. CDR3 DNA: TGCAGTGCTAGAGTTTATCAGGCCCCCGGGTTACAAGAGACCCAGTACTTC.

The rearrangement uses TRBV20-1 and TRBJ2-1; D may be TRBD2 (6 bases). This CDR3 is 14 amino acids long. Germline loops: CDR1 DFQATT, CDR2 SNEGSKA (reference sequence). With 6 bases removed from V and 4 bases from J, the gap between germline ends came to 16 bases. CDR3 sequence reads: CSAFLGSAYNEQFF. DNA of the CDR3: TGCAGTGCCTTTCTCGGGAGCGCGTACAATGAGCAGTTCTTC.

This clonotype appeared a few times. CDR3 DNA sequence: TGCAGTTACCGGACTAGCGGGACCTCCTACGAGCAGTACTTC. This encodes CSYRTSGTSYEQYF. The chain couples TRBV20-1 to TRBJ2-7; 12 bases agree with TRBD2. The CDR3 runs 14 residues. V lost 8 bases and J lost 0; bases outside the gene matches: 5. Looked up from germline, CDR1 is DFQATT and CDR2 is SNEGSKA (reference sequence).